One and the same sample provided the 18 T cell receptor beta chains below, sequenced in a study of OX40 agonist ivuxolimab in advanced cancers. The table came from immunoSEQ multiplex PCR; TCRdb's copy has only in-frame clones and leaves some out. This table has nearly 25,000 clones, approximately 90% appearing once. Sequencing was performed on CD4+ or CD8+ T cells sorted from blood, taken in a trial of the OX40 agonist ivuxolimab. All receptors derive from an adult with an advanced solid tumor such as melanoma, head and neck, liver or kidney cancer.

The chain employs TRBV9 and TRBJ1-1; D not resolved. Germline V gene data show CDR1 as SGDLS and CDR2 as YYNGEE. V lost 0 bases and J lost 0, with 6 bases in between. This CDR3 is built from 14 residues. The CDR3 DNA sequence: TGTGCCAGCAGCGTAGGGCAGATGAACACTGAAGCTTTCTTT. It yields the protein CASSVGQMNTEAFF.

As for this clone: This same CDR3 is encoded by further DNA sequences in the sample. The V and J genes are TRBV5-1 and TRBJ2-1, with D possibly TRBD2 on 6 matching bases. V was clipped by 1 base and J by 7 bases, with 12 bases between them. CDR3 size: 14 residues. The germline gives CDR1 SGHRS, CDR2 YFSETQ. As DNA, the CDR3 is TGCGCCAGCAGCTTGCAGGCGGGGCGGAATGAGCAGTTCTTC. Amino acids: CASSLQAGRNEQFF.

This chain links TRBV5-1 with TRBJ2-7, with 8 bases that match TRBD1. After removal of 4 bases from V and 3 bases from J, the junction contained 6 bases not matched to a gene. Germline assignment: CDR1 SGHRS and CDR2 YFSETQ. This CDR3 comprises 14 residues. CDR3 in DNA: TGCGCCAGCAGCGTTACAGGGGGAGGCTACGAGCAGTACTTC. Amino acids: CASSVTGGGYEQYF.

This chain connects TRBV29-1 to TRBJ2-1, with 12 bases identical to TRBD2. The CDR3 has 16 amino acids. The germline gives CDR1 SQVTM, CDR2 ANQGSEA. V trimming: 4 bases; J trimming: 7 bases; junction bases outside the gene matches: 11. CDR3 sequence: CSVGGMTSGSFNEQFF. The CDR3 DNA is TGCAGCGTTGGGGGAATGACTAGCGGGAGTTTTAATGAGCAGTTCTTC.

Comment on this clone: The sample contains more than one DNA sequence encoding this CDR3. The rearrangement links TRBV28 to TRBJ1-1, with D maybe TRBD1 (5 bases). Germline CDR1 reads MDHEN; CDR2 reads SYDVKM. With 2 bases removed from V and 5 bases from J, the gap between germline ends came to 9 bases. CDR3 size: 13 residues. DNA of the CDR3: TGTGCCAGCAGTTTAGGGGGAGGGACTGAAGCTTTCTTT. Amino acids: CASSLGGGTEAFF.

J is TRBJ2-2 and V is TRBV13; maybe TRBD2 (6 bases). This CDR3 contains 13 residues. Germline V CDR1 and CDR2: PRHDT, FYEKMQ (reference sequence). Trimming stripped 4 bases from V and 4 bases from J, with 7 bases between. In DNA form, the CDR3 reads TGTGCCAGCAGCTCCGGGGGCACCGGGGAGCTGTTTTTT. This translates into CASSSGGTGELFF. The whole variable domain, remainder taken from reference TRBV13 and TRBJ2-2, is AAGVIQSPRHLIKEKRETATLKCYPIPRHDTVYWYQQGPGQDPQFLISFYEKMQSDKGSIPDRFSAQQFSDYHSELNMSSLELGDSALYFCASSSGGTGELFFGEGSRLTVL.

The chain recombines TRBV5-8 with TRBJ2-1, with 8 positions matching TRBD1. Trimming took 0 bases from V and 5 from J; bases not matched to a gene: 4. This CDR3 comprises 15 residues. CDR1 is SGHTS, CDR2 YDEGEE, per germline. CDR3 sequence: CASSLGTGSDNEQFF. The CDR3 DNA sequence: TGTGCCAGCAGCTTGGGGACAGGGAGTGACAATGAGCAGTTCTTC.

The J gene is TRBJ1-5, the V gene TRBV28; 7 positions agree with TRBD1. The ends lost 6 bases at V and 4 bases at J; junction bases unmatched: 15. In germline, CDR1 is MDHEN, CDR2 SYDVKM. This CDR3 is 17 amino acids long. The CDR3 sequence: CASRSPETGFFNQPQHF. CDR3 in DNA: TGTGCCAGCAGATCCCCCGAGACAGGGTTCTTTAATCAGCCCCAGCATTTT. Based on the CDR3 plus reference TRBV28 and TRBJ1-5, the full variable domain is DVKVTQSSRYLVKRTGEKVFLECVQDMDHENMFWYRQDPGLGLRLIYFSYDVKMKEKGDIPEGYSVSREKKERFSLILESASTNQTSMYLCASRSPETGFFNQPQHFGDGTRLSIL.

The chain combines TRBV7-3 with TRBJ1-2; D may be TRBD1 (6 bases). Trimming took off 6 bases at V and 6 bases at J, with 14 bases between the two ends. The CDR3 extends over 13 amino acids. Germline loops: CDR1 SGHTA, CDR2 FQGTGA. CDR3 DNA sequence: TGTGCCAGCAGTCCGATGGGGGGCAATGGCTACACCTTC. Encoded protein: CASSPMGGNGYTF. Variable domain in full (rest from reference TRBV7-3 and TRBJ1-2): GAGVSQTPSNKVTEKGKYVELRCDPISGHTALYWYRQSLGQGPEFLIYFQGTGAADDSGLPNDRFFAVRPEGSVSTLKIQRTERGDSAVYLCASSPMGGNGYTFGSGTRLTVV.

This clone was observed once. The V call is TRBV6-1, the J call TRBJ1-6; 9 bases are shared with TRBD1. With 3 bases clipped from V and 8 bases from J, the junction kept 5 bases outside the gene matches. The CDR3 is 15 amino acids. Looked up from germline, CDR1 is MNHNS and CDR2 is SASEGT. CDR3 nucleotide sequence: TGTGCCAGCAGTGAGACAGGGGGTTGGGATTCACCCCTCCACTTT. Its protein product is CASSETGGWDSPLHF.

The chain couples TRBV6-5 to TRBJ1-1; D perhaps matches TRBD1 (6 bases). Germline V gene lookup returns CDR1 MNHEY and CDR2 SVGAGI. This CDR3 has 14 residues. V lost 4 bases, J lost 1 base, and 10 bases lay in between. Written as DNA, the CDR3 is TGTGCCAGCAGTTTCAGGGGTCGGAACACTGAAGCTTTCTTT. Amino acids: CASSFRGRNTEAFF.

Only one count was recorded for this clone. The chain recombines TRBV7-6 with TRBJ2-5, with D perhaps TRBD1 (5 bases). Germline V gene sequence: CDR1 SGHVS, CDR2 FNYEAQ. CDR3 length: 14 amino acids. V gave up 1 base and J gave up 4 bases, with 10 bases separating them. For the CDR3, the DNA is TGTGCCAGCAGCTTAGTAGGGGTCGGAGAGACCCAGTACTTC. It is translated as CASSLVGVGETQYF.

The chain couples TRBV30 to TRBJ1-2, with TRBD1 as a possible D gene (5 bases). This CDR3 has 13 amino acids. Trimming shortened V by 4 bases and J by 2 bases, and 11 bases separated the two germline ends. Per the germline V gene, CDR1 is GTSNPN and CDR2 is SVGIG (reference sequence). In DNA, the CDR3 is TGTGCCTGGAATAAGGGACTGAACTATGGCTACACCTTC. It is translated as CAWNKGLNYGYTF.

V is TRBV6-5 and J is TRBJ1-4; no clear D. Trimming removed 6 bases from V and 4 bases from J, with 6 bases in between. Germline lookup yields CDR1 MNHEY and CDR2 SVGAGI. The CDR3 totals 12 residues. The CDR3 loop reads CASRQLNEKLFF. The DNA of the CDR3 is TGTGCCAGCAGACAGCTTAATGAAAAACTGTTTTTT.

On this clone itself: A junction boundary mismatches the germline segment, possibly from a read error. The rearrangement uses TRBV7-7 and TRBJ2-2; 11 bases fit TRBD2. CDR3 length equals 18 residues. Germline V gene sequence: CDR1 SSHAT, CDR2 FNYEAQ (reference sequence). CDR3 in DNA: TGTGCTAGCAGCCCTGAGGGTACTAGCGGGAGTCAGGACGGGGAGCTGTTTTTT. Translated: CASSPEGTSGSQDGELFF.

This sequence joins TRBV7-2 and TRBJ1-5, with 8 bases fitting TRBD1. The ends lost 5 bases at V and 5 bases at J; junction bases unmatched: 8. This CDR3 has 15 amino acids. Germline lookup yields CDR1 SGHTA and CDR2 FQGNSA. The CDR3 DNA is TGTGCCAGCAGCCCAGGTACAGGGGGGCATCAGCCCCAGCATTTT. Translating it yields CASSPGTGGHQPQHF. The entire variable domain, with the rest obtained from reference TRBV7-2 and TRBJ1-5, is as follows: GAGVSQSPSNKVTEKGKDVELRCDPISGHTALYWYRQSLGQGLEFLIYFQGNSAPDKSGLPSDRFSAERTGGSVSTLTIQRTQQEDSAVYLCASSPGTGGHQPQHFGDGTRLSIL.

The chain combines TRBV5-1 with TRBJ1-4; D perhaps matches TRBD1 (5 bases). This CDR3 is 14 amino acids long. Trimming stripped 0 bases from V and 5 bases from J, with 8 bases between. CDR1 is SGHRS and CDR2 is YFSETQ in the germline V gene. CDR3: CASSLGGANEKLFF. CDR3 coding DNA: TGCGCCAGCAGCTTGGGGGGCGCCAATGAAAAACTGTTTTTT.

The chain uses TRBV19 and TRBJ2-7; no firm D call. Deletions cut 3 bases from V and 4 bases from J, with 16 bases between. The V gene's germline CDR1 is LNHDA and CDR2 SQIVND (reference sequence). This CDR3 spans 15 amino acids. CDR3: CASSITPQSPYEQYF. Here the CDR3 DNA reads TGTGCCAGTAGTATTACGCCGCAGAGCCCATACGAGCAGTACTTC.